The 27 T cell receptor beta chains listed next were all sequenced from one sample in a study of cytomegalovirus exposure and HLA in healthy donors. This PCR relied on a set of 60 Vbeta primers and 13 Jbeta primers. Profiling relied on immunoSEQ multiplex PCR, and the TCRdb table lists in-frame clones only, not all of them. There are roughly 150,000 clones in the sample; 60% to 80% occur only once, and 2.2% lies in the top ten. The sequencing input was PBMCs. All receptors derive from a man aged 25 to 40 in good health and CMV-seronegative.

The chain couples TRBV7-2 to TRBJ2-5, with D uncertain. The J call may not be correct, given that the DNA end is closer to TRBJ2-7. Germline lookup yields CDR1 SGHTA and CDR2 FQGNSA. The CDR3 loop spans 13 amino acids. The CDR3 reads CASSSRRSYEQYF. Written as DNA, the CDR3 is TGTGCCAGCAGCTCTAGACGGTCCTACGAGCAGTACTTC.

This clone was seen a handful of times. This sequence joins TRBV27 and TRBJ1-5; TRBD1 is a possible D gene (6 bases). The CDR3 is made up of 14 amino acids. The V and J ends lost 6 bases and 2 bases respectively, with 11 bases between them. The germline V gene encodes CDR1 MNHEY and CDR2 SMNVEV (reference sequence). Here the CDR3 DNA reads TGTGCCAGCAGGGGGGAGGGGGGCAATCAGCCCCAGCATTTT. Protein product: CASRGEGGNQPQHF.

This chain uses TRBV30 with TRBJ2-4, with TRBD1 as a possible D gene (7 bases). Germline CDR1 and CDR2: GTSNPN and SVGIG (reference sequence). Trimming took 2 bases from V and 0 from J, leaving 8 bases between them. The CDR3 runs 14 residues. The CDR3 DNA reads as TGTGCCTGGAGTCAGGGGGGAGCCAAAAACATTCAGTACTTC. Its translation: CAWSQGGAKNIQYF. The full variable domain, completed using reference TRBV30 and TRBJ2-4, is SQTIHQWPATLVQPVGSPLSLECTVEGTSNPNLYWYRQAAGRGLQLLFYSVGIGQISSEVPQNLSASRPQDRQFILSSKKLLLSDSGFYLCAWSQGGAKNIQYFGAGTRLSVL.

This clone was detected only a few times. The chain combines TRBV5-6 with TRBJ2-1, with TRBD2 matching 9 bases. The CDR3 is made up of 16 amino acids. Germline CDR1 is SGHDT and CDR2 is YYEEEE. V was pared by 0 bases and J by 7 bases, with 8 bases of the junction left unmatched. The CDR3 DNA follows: TGTGCCAGCAGCTTGGGGGCGGGAGGGCCGGGAAATGAGCAGTTCTTC. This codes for CASSLGAGGPGNEQFF. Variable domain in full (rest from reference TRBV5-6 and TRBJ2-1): DAGVTQSPTHLIKTRGQQVTLRCSPKSGHDTVSWYQQALGQGPQFIFQYYEEEERQRGNFPDRFSGHQFPNYSSELNVNALLLGDSALYLCASSLGAGGPGNEQFFGPGTRLTVL.

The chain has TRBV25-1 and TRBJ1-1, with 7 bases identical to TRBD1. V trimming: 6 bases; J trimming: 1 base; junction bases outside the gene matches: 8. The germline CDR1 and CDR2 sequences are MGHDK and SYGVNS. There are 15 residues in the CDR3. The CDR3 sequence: CASRTTGTENTEAFF. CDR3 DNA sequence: TGTGCCAGCAGGACCACCGGGACAGAGAACACTGAAGCTTTCTTT. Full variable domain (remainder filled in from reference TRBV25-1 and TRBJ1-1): EADIYQTPRYLVIGTGKKITLECSQTMGHDKMYWYQQDPGMELHLIHYSYGVNSTEKGDLSSESTVSRIRTEHFPLTLESARPSHTSQYLCASRTTGTENTEAFFGQGTRLTVV.

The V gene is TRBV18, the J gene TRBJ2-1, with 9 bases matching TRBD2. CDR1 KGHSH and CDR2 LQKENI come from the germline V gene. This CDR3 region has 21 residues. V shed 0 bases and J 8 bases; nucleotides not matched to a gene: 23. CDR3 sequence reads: CASSPPQRGRGSEREDDEQFF. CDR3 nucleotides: TGTGCCAGCTCACCACCGCAGAGGGGGCGCGGTTCGGAGCGGGAGGACGATGAGCAGTTCTTC.

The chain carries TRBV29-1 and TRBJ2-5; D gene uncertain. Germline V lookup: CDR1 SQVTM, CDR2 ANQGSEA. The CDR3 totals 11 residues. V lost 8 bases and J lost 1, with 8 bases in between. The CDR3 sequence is CSHRTQETQYF. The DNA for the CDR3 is TGCAGCCACAGAACCCAAGAGACCCAGTACTTC.

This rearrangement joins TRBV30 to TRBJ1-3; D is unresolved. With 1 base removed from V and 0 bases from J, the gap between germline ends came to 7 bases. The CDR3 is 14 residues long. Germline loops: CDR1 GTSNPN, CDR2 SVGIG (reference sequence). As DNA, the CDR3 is TGTGCCTGGAGTGCAGGATACTCTGGAAACACCATATATTTT. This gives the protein CAWSAGYSGNTIYF.

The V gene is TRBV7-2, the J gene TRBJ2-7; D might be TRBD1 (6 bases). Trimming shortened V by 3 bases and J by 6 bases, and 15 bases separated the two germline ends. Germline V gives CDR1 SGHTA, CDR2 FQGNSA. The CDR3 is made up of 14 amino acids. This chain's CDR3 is CASSLGQGMGEQYF. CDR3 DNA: TGTGCCAGCAGCTTGGGGCAGGGGATGGGCGAGCAGTACTTC.

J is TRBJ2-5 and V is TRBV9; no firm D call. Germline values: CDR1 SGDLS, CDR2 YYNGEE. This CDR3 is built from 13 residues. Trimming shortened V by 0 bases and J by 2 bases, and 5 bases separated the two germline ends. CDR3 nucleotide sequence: TGTGCCAGCAGCGTAGTCGGGCAAGAGACCCAGTACTTC. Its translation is CASSVVGQETQYF.

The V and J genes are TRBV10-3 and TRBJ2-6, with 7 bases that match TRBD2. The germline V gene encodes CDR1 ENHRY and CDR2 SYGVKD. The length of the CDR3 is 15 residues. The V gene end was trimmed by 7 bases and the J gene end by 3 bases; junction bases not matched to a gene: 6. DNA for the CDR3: TGTGCCATCACCCCTGCGGGGGATGGGGCCAACGTCCTGACTTTC. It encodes CAITPAGDGANVLTF.

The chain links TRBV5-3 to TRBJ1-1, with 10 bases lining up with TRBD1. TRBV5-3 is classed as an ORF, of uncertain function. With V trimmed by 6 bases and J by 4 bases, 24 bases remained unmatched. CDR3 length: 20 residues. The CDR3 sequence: CARTSILLGQGVIGITEAFF. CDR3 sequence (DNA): TGTGCCAGAACCTCCATCCTTCTCGGACAGGGGGTTATCGGTATCACTGAAGCTTTCTTT.

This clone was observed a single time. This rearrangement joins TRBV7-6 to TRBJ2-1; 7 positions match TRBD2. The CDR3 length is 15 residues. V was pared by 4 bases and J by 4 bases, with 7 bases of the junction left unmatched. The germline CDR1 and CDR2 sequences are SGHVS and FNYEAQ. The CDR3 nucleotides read TGTGCCAGCAGCTCCCATGGCGGGAGTTACAATGAGCAGTTCTTC. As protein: CASSSHGGSYNEQFF.

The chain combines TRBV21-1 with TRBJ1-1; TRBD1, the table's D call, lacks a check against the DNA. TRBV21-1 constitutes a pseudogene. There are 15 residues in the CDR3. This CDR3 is CASSKRQVQKTEAFF. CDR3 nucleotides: TGTGCCAGCAGCAAAAGGCAGGTCCAAAAGACTGAAGCTTTCTTT.

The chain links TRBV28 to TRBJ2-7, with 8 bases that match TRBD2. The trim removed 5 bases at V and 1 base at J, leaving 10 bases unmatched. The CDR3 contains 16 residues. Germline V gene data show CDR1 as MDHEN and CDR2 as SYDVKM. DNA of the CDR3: TGTGCCAGCAGTCCCGGGGGTAGCGGGAAATCCTACGAGCAGTACTTC. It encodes CASSPGGSGKSYEQYF.

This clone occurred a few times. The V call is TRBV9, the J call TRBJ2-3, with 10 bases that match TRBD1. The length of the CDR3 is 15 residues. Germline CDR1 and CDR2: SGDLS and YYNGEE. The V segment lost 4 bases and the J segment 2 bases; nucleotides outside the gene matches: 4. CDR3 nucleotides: TGTGCCAGCAGCCCCCGACAGGGGGCCACAGATACGCAGTATTTT. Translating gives CASSPRQGATDTQYF. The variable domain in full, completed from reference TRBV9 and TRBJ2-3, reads DSGVTQTPKHLITATGQRVTLRCSPRSGDLSVYWYQQSLDQGLQFLIQYYNGEERAKGNILERFSAQQFPDLHSELNLSSLELGDSALYFCASSPRQGATDTQYFGPGTRLTVL.

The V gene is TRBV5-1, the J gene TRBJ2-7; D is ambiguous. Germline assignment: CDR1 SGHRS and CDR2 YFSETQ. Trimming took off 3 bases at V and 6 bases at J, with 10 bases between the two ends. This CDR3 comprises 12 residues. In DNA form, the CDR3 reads TGCGCCAGCAGCTCGCCTCCCGGCGAGCAGTACTTC. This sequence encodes CASSSPPGEQYF.

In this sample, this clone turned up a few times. The CDR3 bases are TGCAGACAACAGGGAGAGGATGGCTACACCTTC. Translation: CRQQGEDGYTF. J is TRBJ1-2 and V is TRBV20-1; tentative D call: TRBD1 (6 bases). The CDR3 contains 11 residues. In germline, CDR1 is DFQATT, CDR2 SNEGSKA (reference sequence).

The CDR3 sequence: CASSVATRTGGISGNTIYF. CDR3 bases: TGTGCCAGCAGCGTAGCTACGAGGACAGGGGGTATCTCTGGAAACACCATATATTTT. The chain uses TRBV9 and TRBJ1-3; 10 nucleotides agree with TRBD1. CDR1 is SGDLS and CDR2 is YYNGEE in the germline V gene. CDR3 length: 19 amino acids. J gave up 0 bases and V 0 bases, and 9 bases lay outside the gene matches. Together with reference TRBV9 and TRBJ1-3, the CDR3 gives the full variable domain: DSGVTQTPKHLITATGQRVTLRCSPRSGDLSVYWYQQSLDQGLQFLIQYYNGEERAKGNILERFSAQQFPDLHSELNLSSLELGDSALYFCASSVATRTGGISGNTIYFGEGSWLTVV.

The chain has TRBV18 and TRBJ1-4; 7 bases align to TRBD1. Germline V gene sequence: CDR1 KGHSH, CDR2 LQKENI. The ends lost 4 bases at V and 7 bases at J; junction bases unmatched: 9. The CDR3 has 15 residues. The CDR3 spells CASSRSAGGIEKLFF. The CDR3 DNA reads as TGTGCCAGCTCACGGTCGGCAGGGGGAATTGAAAAACTGTTTTTT.

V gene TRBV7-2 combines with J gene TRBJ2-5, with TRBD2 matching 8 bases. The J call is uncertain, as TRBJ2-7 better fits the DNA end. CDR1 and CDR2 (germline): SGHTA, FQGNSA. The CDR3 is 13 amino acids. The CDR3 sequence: CASSLSGSYEQYF. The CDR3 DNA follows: TGTGCCAGCAGCTTAAGCGGGAGCTACGAGCAGTACTTC.

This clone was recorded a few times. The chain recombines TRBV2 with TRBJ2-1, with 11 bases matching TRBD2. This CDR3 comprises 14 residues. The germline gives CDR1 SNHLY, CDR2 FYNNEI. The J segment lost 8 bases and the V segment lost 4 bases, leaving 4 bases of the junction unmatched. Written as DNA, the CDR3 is TGTGCCAGCAGTGGGGCTAGCGGGAGGCATGAGCAGTTCTTC. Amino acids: CASSGASGRHEQFF.

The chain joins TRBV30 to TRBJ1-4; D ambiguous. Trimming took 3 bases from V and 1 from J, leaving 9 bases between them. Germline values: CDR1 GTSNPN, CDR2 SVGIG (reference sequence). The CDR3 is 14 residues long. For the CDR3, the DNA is TGTGCCTGGAGGAGGGTGGGAACTAATGAAAAACTGTTTTTT. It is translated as CAWRRVGTNEKLFF.

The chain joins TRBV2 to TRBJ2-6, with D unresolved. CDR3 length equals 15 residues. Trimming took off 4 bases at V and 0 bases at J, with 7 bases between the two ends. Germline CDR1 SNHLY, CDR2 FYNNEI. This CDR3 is CASSGLFSGANVLTF. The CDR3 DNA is TGTGCCAGCAGTGGACTGTTCTCTGGGGCCAACGTCCTGACTTTC.

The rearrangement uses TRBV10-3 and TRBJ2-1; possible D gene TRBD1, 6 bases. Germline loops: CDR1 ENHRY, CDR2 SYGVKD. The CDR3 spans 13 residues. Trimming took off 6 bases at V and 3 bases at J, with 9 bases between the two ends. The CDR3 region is CAISLDSYNEQFF. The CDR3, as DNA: TGTGCCATCAGCCTGGACAGCTACAATGAGCAGTTCTTC.

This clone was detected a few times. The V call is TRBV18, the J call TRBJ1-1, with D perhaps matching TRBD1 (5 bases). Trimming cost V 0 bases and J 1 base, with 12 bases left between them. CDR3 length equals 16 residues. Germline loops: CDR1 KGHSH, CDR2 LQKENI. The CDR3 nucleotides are TGTGCCAGCTCACCACCCACAGGTTGGGGGAACACTGAAGCTTTCTTT. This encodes CASSPPTGWGNTEAFF.

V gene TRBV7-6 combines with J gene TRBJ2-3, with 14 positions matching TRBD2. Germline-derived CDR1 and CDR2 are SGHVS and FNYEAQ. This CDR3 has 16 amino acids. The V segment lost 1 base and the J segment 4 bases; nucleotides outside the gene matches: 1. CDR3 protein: CASSLVGLAGADTQYF. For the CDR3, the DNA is TGTGCCAGCAGCTTAGTGGGACTAGCGGGAGCAGATACGCAGTATTTT. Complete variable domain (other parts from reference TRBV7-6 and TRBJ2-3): GAGVSQSPRYKVTKRGQDVALRCDPISGHVSLYWYRQALGQGPEFLTYFNYEAQQDKSGLPNDRFSAERPEGSISTLTIQRTEQRDSAMYRCASSLVGLAGADTQYFGPGTRLTVL.